The present T cell receptor (beta chain) was sequenced within a study of CXCR3-negative and CXCR3-positive naive CD8 T cells. Study-level background: Total TRB output reached 150 million or so reads, about 1.5 +/- 0.3 million per library. Study observations and caveats: Hydrophobicity of TRB CDR3s was greater in CXCR3-positive naive cells than in CXCR3-negative naive cells.

UMI-tagged TRB cDNA libraries were built via 5' RACE. With the 5' RACE reads reprocessed, TCRdb shows one record per CDR3 protein and no DNA. The data include some 54,000 distinct CDR3 sequences; the top ten clones carry around 0.5%. As concerns this clonotype: The antigen is unknown.

The origin of this receptor is a human donor in good health. Some clones in this sample may be carry-over from other donors' samples. The sequenced material came from naive CXCR3+ CD8+ T cells from blood. The sample's subset: CD45RO-CCR7+CD27+CD95- naive CD8+ T cells expressing CXCR3 (TNR3+).

The CDR3 sequence is CASSFTGTTYEQYF. The chain uses TRBV11-1 and TRBJ2-7. CDR1 and CDR2 (germline): SGHAT, FQDESV (reference sequence). The length of the CDR3 is 14 residues.